This T cell receptor (beta chain) was recorded in a study of regulatory T cells. General observations from the study: In CD3G-deficient patients, conventional CD4+ T cells were enriched for hydrophobic CDR3 residues at positions 6 and 7.

On this clone: Its antigen is as yet unknown.

V lost 4 bases, J lost 2 bases, and 12 bases lay in between. Germline V gene data show CDR1 as SGHKS and CDR2 as YYEKEE (reference sequence). This CDR3 has 14 amino acids. The PCR used 52 TRBV and 13 TRBJ primers. The method was immunoSEQ multiplex PCR; TCRdb's version includes in-frame clones alone and lacks a portion of them. In the table there are over 25,000 clones, about nine tenths of which are singletons. Sequencing was done on a sample of conventional CD4+ T cells sorted from blood. This clonotype was sampled from a person aged 18 to 35 with CD3G deficiency. The chain is built from TRBV5-5 and TRBJ1-2, with a weak D call TRBD1 (5 bases). The CDR3 DNA follows: TGTGCCAGCAGCCTGGCGGGACCCAACTATGGCTACACCTTC. It is translated as CASSLAGPNYGYTF.